The 13 T cell receptor beta chains given below trace back to one sample, sequenced in a study of Ad26.COV2.S vaccination and SARS-CoV-2 variants. The protocol was immunoSEQ multiplex PCR, while the TCRdb copy is restricted to in-frame clones and leaves out a portion. The repertoire holds some 640,000 clones, with around 92% as singletons. Treatment here: around 19 received Ad26.COV2.S at low or high dose, single or two shots; about 5 received placebo; per-sample allocation not given. On day 63 after the first injection, vaccine and placebo recipients gave samples. Source: peripheral blood, taken in a trial of Ad26.COV2.S vaccine versus placebo. Every receptor here comes from a person aged 18 to 65 who received the Ad26.COV2.S COVID-19 vaccine or a placebo.

The V and J genes are TRBV6-1 and TRBJ1-6; 7 bases align to TRBD1. The germline gives CDR1 MNHNS, CDR2 SASEGT. The CDR3 extends over 14 amino acids. Trimming removed 3 bases from V and 14 bases from J; junction bases left unmatched: 10. In DNA, the CDR3 is TGTGCCAGCAGTGACCAGGGGGGTAGGACCACCCTCCACTTT. Its protein product is CASSDQGGRTTLHF.

V usage is TRBV19 and J usage is TRBJ2-1; 9 bases are a match to TRBD2. The trim removed 6 bases at V and 0 bases at J, leaving 9 bases unmatched. The CDR3 extends over 17 amino acids. Looked up from germline, CDR1 is LNHDA and CDR2 is SQIVND (reference sequence). Here the CDR3 DNA reads TGTGCCAGTAGGGGTAGCGGGGGCCCTAGCTCCTACAATGAGCAGTTCTTC. Its protein product is CASRGSGGPSSYNEQFF.

V is TRBV11-2 and J is TRBJ1-4; D might be TRBD1 (5 bases). The V and J ends lost 1 base and 12 bases respectively, with 12 bases between them. The CDR3 is 13 amino acids. Germline V gives CDR1 SGHAT, CDR2 FQNNGV. This chain's CDR3 is CASSLGRGVELFF. CDR3 in DNA: TGTGCCAGCAGCTTAGGGAGAGGGGTAGAACTGTTTTTT.

The chain uses TRBV13 and TRBJ1-2, with D perhaps matching TRBD1 (5 bases). Between the trimmed V and J ends, which lost 6 bases and 5 bases, there was a span of 13 bases. This CDR3 spans 13 amino acids. Per the germline V gene, CDR1 is PRHDT and CDR2 is FYEKMQ (reference sequence). CDR3 amino acids: CASRAQGGYGYTF. CDR3 DNA: TGTGCCAGCAGGGCTCAGGGAGGATATGGCTACACCTTC. Combining the CDR3 with reference TRBV13 and TRBJ1-2 gives the whole variable domain AAGVIQSPRHLIKEKRETATLKCYPIPRHDTVYWYQQGPGQDPQFLISFYEKMQSDKGSIPDRFSAQQFSDYHSELNMSSLELGDSALYFCASRAQGGYGYTFGSGTRLTVV.

The chain uses TRBV7-2 and TRBJ1-5; no clear D. Deletions cut 0 bases from V and 5 bases from J, with 8 bases between. The CDR3 extends over 14 amino acids. In germline, CDR1 is SGHTA, CDR2 FQGNSA. CDR3 loop: CASSLAQSHQPQHF. The CDR3 bases are TGTGCCAGCAGCTTAGCGCAGAGCCATCAGCCCCAGCATTTT. The full variable domain, its missing parts supplied by reference TRBV7-2 and TRBJ1-5, is GAGVSQSPSNKVTEKGKDVELRCDPISGHTALYWYRQSLGQGLEFLIYFQGNSAPDKSGLPSDRFSAERTGGSVSTLTIQRTQQEDSAVYLCASSLAQSHQPQHFGDGTRLSIL.

The CDR3 region is CASQREAYNEQFF. The CDR3 DNA reads as TGTGCCAGCCAGCGGGAGGCCTACAATGAGCAGTTCTTC. V usage is TRBV2 and J usage is TRBJ2-1, with 9 bases that match TRBD2. CDR1 SNHLY and CDR2 FYNNEI come from the germline V gene. The J segment lost 2 bases and the V segment lost 8 bases, leaving 1 base of the junction unmatched. The CDR3 contains 13 residues.

The CDR3 is CAWSPQGGEQFF. The CDR3 nucleotides read TGTGCCTGGAGCCCCCAAGGTGGTGAGCAGTTCTTC. The gene calls are TRBV30 and TRBJ2-1; no definite D call. Germline V gene lookup returns CDR1 GTSNPN and CDR2 SVGIG (reference sequence). Between the trimmed V and J ends, which lost 3 bases and 9 bases, there was a span of 12 bases. The CDR3 extends over 12 amino acids.

This clone turned up a few times. This rearrangement joins TRBV11-1 to TRBJ1-2; D is unclear. The germline V gene has CDR1 SGHAT and CDR2 FQDESV (reference sequence). The CDR3 extends over 13 amino acids. V was clipped by 5 bases and J by 2 bases, with 9 bases between them. In nucleotides, the CDR3 is TGTGCCAGCAGCCCGACCGCGAACTATGGCTACACCTTC. Translated, it gives CASSPTANYGYTF.

This clone was seen a few times. V gene TRBV4-2 combines with J gene TRBJ1-1, with D perhaps matching TRBD1 (5 bases). From germline, CDR1 is LGHNA and CDR2 YNFKEQ. Trimming left V 3 bases short and J 1 base short, with 9 bases between. CDR3 size: 14 residues. DNA for the CDR3: TGTGCCAGCAGCCATCCGGACAAGAACACTGAAGCTTTCTTT. Its translation is CASSHPDKNTEAFF.

This rearrangement joins TRBV11-3 to TRBJ2-3, with 10 nucleotides matching TRBD1. Germline lookup yields CDR1 SGHNT and CDR2 YENEEA. The CDR3 spans 19 residues. V lost 6 bases to trimming and J lost 0 bases; unmatched junction nucleotides: 15. CDR3 in amino acids: CASSHRDRGRLTSTDTQYF. CDR3 in DNA: TGTGCCAGCAGTCACCGGGACAGGGGCCGCCTTACTAGCACAGATACGCAGTATTTT.

The chain links TRBV29-1 to TRBJ1-1, with TRBD1 matching 10 bases. This CDR3 has 14 residues. Germline V CDR1 and CDR2: SQVTM, ANQGSEA. The V segment lost 1 base and the J segment 5 bases; nucleotides outside the gene matches: 4. The CDR3 sequence is CSVEVGTGETEAFF. CDR3 nucleotides: TGCAGCGTTGAAGTTGGGACAGGGGAGACTGAAGCTTTCTTT.

Turning to this clone: Other DNA sequences in the sample encode the same CDR3. The rearrangement joins TRBV7-2 to TRBJ2-1, with D maybe TRBD2 (5 bases). The CDR3 has 12 residues. CDR1 and CDR2 from the germline V gene are SGHTA and FQGNSA. Trimming removed 5 bases from V and 10 bases from J, with 12 bases in between. The CDR3 protein is CASSLQRNEQFF. The CDR3, as DNA: TGTGCCAGCAGCCTCCAGCGGAACGAGCAGTTCTTC. Full variable domain (rest looked up from reference TRBV7-2 and TRBJ2-1): GAGVSQSPSNKVTEKGKDVELRCDPISGHTALYWYRQSLGQGLEFLIYFQGNSAPDKSGLPSDRFSAERTGGSVSTLTIQRTQQEDSAVYLCASSLQRNEQFFGPGTRLTVL.

The rearrangement joins TRBV5-6 to TRBJ2-2; TRBD1 matches 8 bases. The V gene's germline CDR1 is SGHDT and CDR2 YYEEEE. Trimming took 4 bases from V and 4 from J; bases not matched to a gene: 9. The CDR3 is made up of 16 amino acids. The CDR3, as DNA: TGTGCCAGCAGCCACCTCGGGACAGGTGGCACCGGGGAGCTGTTTTTT. Residues: CASSHLGTGGTGELFF.